The clone carrying this T cell receptor (beta chain) was observed a few times. The antigen is unknown. The data belong to a study of cytomegalovirus exposure and HLA in healthy donors. Whole-study results and caveats: Per a later analysis, about 15,000 TCR beta sequences showed association with HLA alleles at 0.05 false discovery rate. Prior analysis indicated that the majority of TCR beta V segments exhibited productivity approximately 87% or approximately 30% of the time.

PCR amplification relied on 60 Vbeta primers (plus 13 Jbeta primers). Assay used: immunoSEQ multiplex PCR; TCRdb lists only in-frame clones, some missing. This sample has roughly 120,000 clones, with approximately 69% found just once. Source material: PBMCs. This clonotype originated in a woman aged 50 to 60 in good health and CMV-seropositive.

The CDR3 DNA sequence: TGTGCCAGCTCAGGACAGCAAGAGACCCAGTACTTC. Protein sequence: CASSGQQETQYF. The rearrangement uses TRBV18 and TRBJ2-5, with a possible D match to TRBD1 (6 bases). The CDR3 extends over 12 amino acids. Germline V CDR1 and CDR2: KGHSH, LQKENI. Trimming left V 5 bases short and J 2 bases short, with 6 bases between.